This T cell receptor (beta chain) emerged from a study of T cells after yellow fever vaccination. Overall study findings and caveats: Abundant clonotypes from the bulk population could have been carried over as contaminants into FACS-sorted repertoires.

Germline-derived CDR1 and CDR2 are LNHDA and SQIVND (reference sequence). The length of the CDR3 is 15 residues. V was trimmed by 7 bases and J by 1 base, leaving 16 bases between them. UMIs and a universal primer site were added when TCR cDNA was made by 5'RACE template switching. From the 5' RACE reads, TCRdb called clonotypes with MiXCR, one entry per CDR3 protein. The sample consists of over 300,000 distinct CDR3 sequences, around 3.6% of them appearing once. The sample holds many counts of this clonotype. Its antigen is still unknown. This sequence joins TRBV19 and TRBJ1-1; D gene ambiguous. Sequencing used PBMCs, obtained on the day of the yellow fever booster vaccination. This clonotype was sampled from a young man who received the YFV17D yellow fever vaccine. The CDR3 nucleotides read TGTGCCAGTATTAGGTCGGTCCCGGCGAACACTGAAGCTTTCTTT. Amino acid sequence: CASIRSVPANTEAFF.